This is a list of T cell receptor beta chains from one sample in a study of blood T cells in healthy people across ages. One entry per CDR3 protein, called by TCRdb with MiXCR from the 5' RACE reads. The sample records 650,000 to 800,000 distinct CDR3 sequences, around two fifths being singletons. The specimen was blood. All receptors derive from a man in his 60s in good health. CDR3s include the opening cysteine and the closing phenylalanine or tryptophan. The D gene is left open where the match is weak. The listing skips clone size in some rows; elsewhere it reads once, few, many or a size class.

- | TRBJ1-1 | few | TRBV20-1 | CSARWLVLGNTEAFF | TGCAGTGCTAGGTGGCTAGTCCTTGGGAACACTGAAGCTTTCTTT
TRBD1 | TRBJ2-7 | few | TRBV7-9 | CASSFGQGVYEQYF | TGTGCCAGCAGCTTCGGACAGGGGGTCTACGAGCAGTACTTC
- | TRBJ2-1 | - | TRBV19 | CASKEDPSAYNEQFF | TGTGCCAGTAAGGAAGACCCAAGCGCCTACAATGAGCAGTTCTTC
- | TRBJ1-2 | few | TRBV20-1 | CSARDGPPGYTF | TGCAGTGCTAGAGACGGGCCCCCGGGCTACACCTTC
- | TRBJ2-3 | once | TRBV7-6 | CASSLATSDDTQYF | TGTGCCAGCAGCTTAGCAACTTCCGATGATACGCAGTATTTT
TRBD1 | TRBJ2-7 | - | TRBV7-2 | CASSPRTGREQYF | TGTGCCAGCAGCCCCCGGACAGGGCGCGAGCAGTACTTC
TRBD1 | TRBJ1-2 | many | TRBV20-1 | CSASRGQGAREDGYTF | TGCAGTGCTAGCCGGGGACAGGGGGCGCGGGAGGATGGCTACACCTTC
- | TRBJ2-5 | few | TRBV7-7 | CASSTGLQETQYF | TGTGCCAGCAGCACAGGGTTACAAGAGACCCAGTACTTC
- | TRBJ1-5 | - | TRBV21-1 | CASSDERCIQPQHF | TGTGCCAGCAGCGACGAGAGGTGTATCCAGCCCCAGCATTTT
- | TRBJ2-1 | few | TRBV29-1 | CSVEDRNVRTYNEQFF | TGCAGCGTTGAAGATCGGAATGTAAGGACCTACAATGAGCAGTTCTTC
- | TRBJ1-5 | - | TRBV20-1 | CSATRDSGGQPQHF | TGCAGTGCGACGAGGGACTCGGGGGGTCAGCCCCAGCATTTT
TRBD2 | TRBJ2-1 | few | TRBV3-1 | CASSQDRLAEDNNEQFF | TGTGCCAGCAGCCAAGATCGCCTAGCGGAGGACAACAATGAGCAGTTCTTC
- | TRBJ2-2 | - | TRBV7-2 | CASSSGPARGELFF | TGTGCCAGCAGCTCCGGACCCGCCCGTGGGGAGCTGTTTTTT
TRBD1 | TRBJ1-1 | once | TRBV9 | CASSVSDRGGTEAFF | TGTGCCAGCAGCGTGTCCGACAGGGGTGGGACTGAAGCTTTCTTT
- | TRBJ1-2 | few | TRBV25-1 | CASSERGGYYGYTF | TGTGCCAGCAGTGAACGAGGCGGCTACTATGGCTACACCTTC
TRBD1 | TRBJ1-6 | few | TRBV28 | CASSLAGGDSPLHF | TGTGCCAGCAGCTTAGCAGGGGGCGATTCACCCCTCCACTTT
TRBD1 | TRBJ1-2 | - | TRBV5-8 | CASSWSGTGGGPGYGYTF | TGTGCCAGCAGCTGGTCCGGGACAGGGGGAGGTCCGGGCTATGGCTACACCTTC
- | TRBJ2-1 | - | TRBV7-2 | CAGERSVSNGQFF | TGTGCCGGCGAAAGGTCCGTCAGCAACGGGCAGTTCTTC
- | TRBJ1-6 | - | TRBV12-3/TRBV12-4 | CASSLQGENSPLHF | TGTGCCAGCAGTTTACAGGGCGAGAATTCACCCCTCCACTTT
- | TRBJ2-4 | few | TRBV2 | CASRDGTAKNIQYF | TGTGCCAGCAGGGATGGGACAGCCAAAAACATTCAGTACTTC
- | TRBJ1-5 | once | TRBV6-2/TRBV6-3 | CAMARDSNQPQHF | TGTGCCATGGCCAGGGATAGCAATCAGCCCCAGCATTTT
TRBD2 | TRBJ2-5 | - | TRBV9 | CASSVGTSAQETQYF | TGTGCCAGCAGCGTAGGGACTAGCGCCCAAGAGACCCAGTACTTC
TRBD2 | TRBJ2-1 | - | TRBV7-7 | CASGSGAGEQFF | TGTGCTAGCGGGTCTGGGGCTGGTGAGCAGTTCTTC
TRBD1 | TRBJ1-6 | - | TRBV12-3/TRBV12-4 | CASSSVGQPNSPLHF | TGTGCCAGCAGTTCGGTGGGACAGCCTAATTCACCCCTCCACTTT
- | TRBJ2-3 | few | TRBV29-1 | CSVAPPAASTDTQYF | TGCAGCGTGGCCCCGCCGGCCGCTAGCACAGATACGCAGTATTTT
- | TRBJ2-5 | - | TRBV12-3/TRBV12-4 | CASSYGGGSAETQYF | TGTGCCAGCAGCTACGGTGGGGGCTCGGCCGAGACCCAGTACTTC
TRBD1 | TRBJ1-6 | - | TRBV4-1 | CASSQGQGTGSPLHF | TGCGCCAGCAGCCAAGGACAGGGGACTGGTTCACCCCTCCACTTT
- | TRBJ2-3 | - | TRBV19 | CASSDVSDTQYF | TGTGCCAGTAGTGACGTCTCAGATACGCAGTATTTT
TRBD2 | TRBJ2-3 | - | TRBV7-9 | CASSPLAGGIYTQYF | TGTGCCAGCAGCCCACTAGCGGGGGGGATTTATACGCAGTATTTT
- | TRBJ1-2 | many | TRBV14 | CASSQDRWGSKGYTF | TGTGCCAGCAGCCAAGATCGGTGGGGGTCGAAAGGCTACACCTTC
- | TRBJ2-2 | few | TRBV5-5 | CASSLTMGSGTGELFF | TGTGCCAGCAGCCTGACTATGGGGTCGGGCACCGGGGAGCTGTTTTTT
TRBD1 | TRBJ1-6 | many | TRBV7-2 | CASSITQGSSYNSPLHF | TGTGCCAGCAGCATAACACAGGGGAGCTCCTATAATTCACCCCTCCACTTT
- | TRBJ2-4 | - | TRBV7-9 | CASSLGGAAKNIQYF | TGTGCCAGCAGCTTGGGGGGGGCTGCCAAAAACATTCAGTACTTC
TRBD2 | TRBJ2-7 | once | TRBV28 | CASSFTRGESHEQYF | TGTGCCAGCAGTTTCACTCGGGGGGAGTCCCACGAGCAGTACTTC
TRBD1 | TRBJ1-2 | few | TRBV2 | CASSVPGQGTGYTF | TGTGCCAGCAGTGTTCCGGGACAGGGGACGGGCTACACCTTC
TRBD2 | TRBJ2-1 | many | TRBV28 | CASTSGGLDGFF | TGTGCCAGCACTAGCGGGGGTCTAGATGGGTTCTTC
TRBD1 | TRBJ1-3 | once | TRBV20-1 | CSARSRGTAGNTIYF | TGCAGTGCGAGGAGCAGGGGGACTGCTGGAAACACCATATATTTT
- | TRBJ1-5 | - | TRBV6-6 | CASSVGGNSNQPQHF | TGTGCCAGCAGCGTTGGGGGAAATAGCAATCAGCCCCAGCATTTT
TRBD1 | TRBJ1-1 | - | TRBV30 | CAVGQVITEAFF | TGTGCCGTGGGACAGGTTATAACTGAAGCTTTCTTT
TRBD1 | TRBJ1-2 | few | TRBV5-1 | CASSFSQGAGGYTF | TGCGCCAGCAGCTTCTCACAGGGGGCCGGTGGCTACACCTTC
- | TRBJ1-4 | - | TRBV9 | CASSVAEGSANEKLFF | TGTGCCAGCAGCGTAGCTGAGGGAAGTGCTAATGAAAAACTGTTTTTT
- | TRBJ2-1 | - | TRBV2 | CASGYRQIDYNEQFF | TGTGCCAGCGGGTACAGACAGATTGACTACAATGAGCAGTTCTTC
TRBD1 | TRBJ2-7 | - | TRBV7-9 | CASSSRQGGSEQYF | TGTGCCAGCAGCTCGAGACAGGGGGGCAGCGAGCAGTACTTC
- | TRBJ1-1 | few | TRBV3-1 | CASSPSGLEAFF | TGTGCCAGCAGCCCCTCAGGGCTTGAAGCTTTCTTT
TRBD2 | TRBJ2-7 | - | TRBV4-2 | CASSSGPGLNYEQYF | TGTGCCAGCTCGTCGGGGCCGGGACTAAATTACGAGCAGTACTTC
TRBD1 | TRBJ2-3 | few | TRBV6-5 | CASRPTGEDTQYF | TGTGCCAGCCGACCGACAGGGGAGGATACGCAGTATTTT
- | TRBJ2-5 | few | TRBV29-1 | CSVERLGEGTQYF | TGCAGCGTTGAACGACTAGGTGAAGGGACCCAGTACTTC
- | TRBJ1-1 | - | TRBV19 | CASSRGIWQGRAEAFF | TGTGCCAGTAGTAGAGGAATCTGGCAGGGGAGGGCTGAAGCTTTCTTT
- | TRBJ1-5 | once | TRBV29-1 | CSVAVGVNQPQHF | TGCAGCGTCGCAGTAGGAGTTAATCAGCCCCAGCATTTT
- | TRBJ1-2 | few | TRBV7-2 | CASSLVGEGGYTF | TGTGCCAGCAGCTTAGTGGGGGAGGGAGGCTACACCTTC
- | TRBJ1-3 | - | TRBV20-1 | CSARQPSSGNTIYF | TGCAGTGCTAGACAGCCAAGCTCTGGAAACACCATATATTTT
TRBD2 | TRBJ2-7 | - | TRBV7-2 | CASRPGLAVGEQYF | TGTGCCAGCAGGCCTGGACTAGCGGTCGGTGAGCAGTACTTC
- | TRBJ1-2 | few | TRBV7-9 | CASSLAAGPEGYTF | TGTGCCAGCAGCTTAGCTGCCGGGCCCGAAGGCTACACCTTC
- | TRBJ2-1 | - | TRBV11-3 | CASNAASSYNEQFF | TGTGCCAGCAATGCGGCGAGCTCCTACAATGAGCAGTTCTTC
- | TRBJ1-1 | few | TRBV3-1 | CASSYLDTEAFF | TGTGCCAGCAGCTACCTTGACACTGAAGCTTTCTTT
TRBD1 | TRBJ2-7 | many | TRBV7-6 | CASSLEGTGSYEQYF | TGTGCCAGCAGCTTAGAGGGGACAGGGTCCTACGAGCAGTACTTC
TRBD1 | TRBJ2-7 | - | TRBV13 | CASSFSDRGRYEQYF | TGTGCCAGCAGCTTTTCGGACAGGGGGCGATACGAGCAGTACTTC
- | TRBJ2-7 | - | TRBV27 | CASSSGTDPYEQYF | TGTGCCAGCAGTTCGGGGACGGACCCCTACGAGCAGTACTTC